The 31 T cell receptor beta chains listed next were all sequenced from one sample in a study of CD8+CD57+ T cells in acquired aplastic anemia. By flow cytometry, patients selected for sequencing had shown an expansion of CD8+CD57+ cells. According to the study, genomic DNA was the template for TCR beta VDJ and CDR3 profiling. TCRdb used MiXCR to reprocess the reads, holding one entry per CDR3 protein. The sample records 150,000 or so distinct CDR3 sequences, 40% to 55% being singletons. The specimen was sorted CD4+, CD8+, or CD8+CD57+ T cells (not recorded which) from PBMCs. The receptors come from a human donor with aplastic anemia.

Worth noting for this clonotype: This may be a read error: a much more frequent sequence differs by one nucleotide. In nucleotides, the CDR3 is TGCGCCAGCAGCCAAGATCGGGAGAGGCAGTTCTTC. This codes for CASSQDRERQFF. The gene calls are TRBV4-1 and TRBJ2-7, with a weak D call TRBD2 (6 bases). The J call could be wrong; TRBJ2-1 is a better fit for the DNA end. The CDR3 spans 12 residues. Germline V gene sequence: CDR1 MGHRA, CDR2 YSYEKL.

About this clonotype: Lacking the conserved final phenylalanine or tryptophan, this CDR3 likely reflects a read error. Because the CDR3's place on the DNA is in doubt, the DNA is left out and the CDR3 is given as listed by TCRdb. CDR3 protein: CASSLSQTS. J is TRBJ2-7 and V is TRBV7-8. Ends included, the CDR3 has 9 residues. In germline, CDR1 is SGHVS, CDR2 FQNEAQ.

This clonotype was picked up many times. The rearrangement links TRBV20-1 to TRBJ1-2; no definite D call. Germline V CDR1 and CDR2: DFQATT, SNEGSKA (reference sequence). V gave up 6 bases and J gave up 8 bases, with 16 bases separating them. CDR3 length equals 12 residues. DNA of the CDR3: TGCAGTGCGCCAAAGACGGACTTGGGCTACACCTTC. Its translation is CSAPKTDLGYTF.

This chain uses TRBV10-3 with TRBJ2-7, with 11 bases aligning to TRBD2. From germline, CDR1 is ENHRY and CDR2 SYGVKD. V trimming: 4 bases; J trimming: 6 bases; junction bases outside the gene matches: 5. The CDR3 consists of 14 residues. In DNA form, the CDR3 reads TGTGCCATCAGTGGGCTAGCGGGGGGACTCGAGCAGTACTTC. Amino acids: CAISGLAGGLEQYF.

The V gene is TRBV3-1, the J gene TRBJ1-6; D is unresolved. The CDR3 has 10 amino acids. Trimming left V 0 bases short and J 18 bases short, with 6 bases between. Germline values: CDR1 LGHDT, CDR2 YNNKEL (reference sequence). The CDR3 DNA is TGTGCCAGCAGCCAAGACTGTGACCACTTT. It yields the protein CASSQDCDHF.

The sample holds many counts of this clonotype. A junction boundary mismatches the germline segment, possibly from a read error. The chain joins TRBV2 to TRBJ2-7; no firm D call. In germline, CDR1 is SNHLY, CDR2 FYNNEI. CDR3 length: 11 amino acids. CDR3 sequence: CASREGREQYF. CDR3 nucleotide sequence: TGTGCCAGCAGAGAAGGACGTGAGCAGTACTTC.

Remarks on this clonotype: Just one base apart from a much larger clone, this may be a read error. The J gene is TRBJ1-4, the V gene TRBV6-5; 7 nucleotides match TRBD1. Germline assignment: CDR1 MNHEY and CDR2 SVGAGI. There are 17 residues in the CDR3. CDR3 in amino acids: CASSYSPTGTAYERLFF. DNA for the CDR3: TGTGCCAGCAGTTACTCTCCCACCGGGACAGCCTATGAAAGACTGTTTTTT.

This clonotype showed up many times. V gene TRBV9 combines with J gene TRBJ1-2, with no clear D. Trimming pared 3 bases from V and 2 bases from J, leaving 14 bases between. The CDR3 contains 15 residues. CDR1 and CDR2 from the germline V gene are SGDLS and YYNGEE. The CDR3 loop is CASSGATIGNYGYTF. The DNA of the CDR3 is TGTGCCAGCAGCGGCGCGACCATCGGGAACTATGGCTACACCTTC.

This clonotype occurred a few times. CDR3 DNA: TGTGCCAGCAGCCCCGGGACTAGCTGGGAGCAGTTCTTC. It encodes CASSPGTSWEQFF. This chain connects TRBV7-9 to TRBJ2-1; TRBD2 matches 9 bases. V lost 5 bases, J lost 10 bases, and 6 bases stayed unmatched. CDR1 and CDR2 from the germline V gene are SEHNR and FQNEAQ (reference sequence). This CDR3 has 13 residues.

This clonotype was recorded many times. The chain carries TRBV19 and TRBJ2-1, with a weak D call TRBD1 (6 bases). Germline values: CDR1 LNHDA, CDR2 SQIVND (reference sequence). This CDR3 comprises 16 residues. V was clipped by 6 bases and J by 4 bases, with 19 bases between them. DNA of the CDR3: TGTGCCAGTAGCCCCCATTCAGGGGCGAGGTACAATGAGCAGTTCTTC. Translating it yields CASSPHSGARYNEQFF.

This clonotype was detected only a few times. The CDR3 DNA follows: TGTGCCAGCAGTGTTAGCGGAGAGACCCAGTACTTC. Its translation is CASSVSGETQYF. The chain employs TRBV7-6 and TRBJ2-5, with D maybe TRBD2 (6 bases). The V end was cut by 6 bases, the J end by 4 bases, with 9 bases between. CDR3 length: 12 residues. Germline lookup yields CDR1 SGHVS and CDR2 FNYEAQ.

The chain employs TRBV28 and TRBJ1-2; maybe TRBD1 (5 bases). The germline V gene encodes CDR1 MDHEN and CDR2 SYDVKM. The CDR3 is 11 residues long. Trimming left V 5 bases short and J 10 bases short, with 11 bases between. The CDR3 protein is CASSGGGAYTF. CDR3 DNA: TGTGCCAGCAGTGGGGGAGGGGCCTACACCTTC.

The sample holds many counts of this clonotype. Germline and junction disagree at one end, which may indicate a read error. The chain combines TRBV5-1 with TRBJ1-2, with unresolved D. Germline CDR1 reads SGHRS; CDR2 reads YFSETQ. The CDR3 length is 12 residues. The CDR3: CASSASEGGYTF. CDR3 nucleotides: TGTGCCAGCAGCGCATCCGAGGGTGGCTACACCTTC.

This clonotype has a count of ten or more. V and J are TRBV7-9 and TRBJ1-1; a weak D match, TRBD1 (5 bases). Trimming pared 4 bases from V and 0 bases from J, leaving 9 bases between. Germline V gene sequence: CDR1 SEHNR, CDR2 FQNEAQ (reference sequence). The CDR3 loop spans 14 amino acids. CDR3 sequence (DNA): TGTGCCAGCAGCTACGGACAAATGAACACTGAAGCTTTCTTT. This gives the protein CASSYGQMNTEAFF.

The chain has TRBV10-2 and TRBJ1-1; D is perhaps TRBD1 (5 bases). CDR1 is WSHSY and CDR2 is SAAADI in the germline V gene. Trimming left V 8 bases short and J 3 bases short, with 16 bases between. The CDR3 extends over 14 amino acids. DNA of the CDR3: TGCGCCAGCTCTGCAGGGATGGCGGACACTGAAGCTTTCTTT. Residues: CASSAGMADTEAFF.

This clonotype was picked up many times. V usage is TRBV2 and J usage is TRBJ1-1, with D perhaps matching TRBD1 (5 bases). Per germline, CDR1 SNHLY and CDR2 FYNNEI. The CDR3 is 14 amino acids. Trimming cost V 6 bases and J 0 bases, with 11 bases left between them. In nucleotides, the CDR3 is TGTGCCAGCAGCTTGGGACGGATGAACACTGAAGCTTTCTTT. Amino acid sequence: CASSLGRMNTEAFF.

This clonotype has at least ten counts. The V gene is TRBV20-1, the J gene TRBJ2-1; 8 bases fit TRBD2. The V and J ends lost 3 bases and 1 base, in that order; junction bases with no gene match: 5. The CDR3 length is 15 residues. Per the germline V gene, CDR1 is DFQATT and CDR2 is SNEGSKA (reference sequence). In DNA, the CDR3 is TGCAGTGCTAGCCCATTAGCGGGATCCTACAATGAGCAGTTCTTC. Translation gives CSASPLAGSYNEQFF.

This clonotype was picked up a small number of times. With a much larger clone just one base away, this may be a read error. This chain connects TRBV7-9 to TRBJ1-3; the D is unclear. From germline, CDR1 is SEHNR and CDR2 FQNEAQ (reference sequence). This CDR3 contains 14 residues. V shed 1 base and J shed 9 bases, with 13 bases lying between them. CDR3 sequence (DNA): TGTGCCAGCAGCTTAGTAAGGGCTTCTCGCACCATATATTTT. Translating it yields CASSLVRASRTIYF.

Of note for this clonotype: The germline gene is not matched at one end of the junction; a read error may be the cause. The chain couples TRBV20-1 to TRBJ2-6; perhaps TRBD1 as D (5 bases). CDR3 length equals 19 residues. Germline V CDR1 and CDR2: DFQATT, SNEGSKA (reference sequence). CDR3 amino acids: CSARDRAFWGYSGASVLTF. The CDR3 nucleotides read TGCAGTGCTAGAGATCGGGCCTTCTGGGGCTACTCTGGGGCCAGCGTCCTGACTTTC.

This clonotype was seen repeatedly, ten times or more. The chain joins TRBV6-1 to TRBJ1-4; D is ambiguous. Germline V lookup: CDR1 MNHNS, CDR2 SASEGT. Deletions cut 1 base from V and 15 bases from J, with 18 bases between. This CDR3 is 14 amino acids long. The CDR3 DNA is TGTGCCAGCAGTGAAGAGGACCGTCACTATGGGGTGTTTTTT. Translating it yields CASSEEDRHYGVFF.

This clonotype was detected ten times or more. The V call is TRBV20-1, the J call TRBJ2-1; the D is unclear. CDR1 DFQATT and CDR2 SNEGSKA come from the germline V gene (reference sequence). CDR3 length: 15 residues. V gave up 6 bases and J gave up 9 bases, with 24 bases separating them. In DNA, the CDR3 is TGCAGTGCCATCGTTTTTAGCTTAGGCTTTCCTGAGCAGTTCTTC. It encodes CSAIVFSLGFPEQFF.

The chain carries TRBV7-2 and TRBJ1-2; TRBD1 matches 7 bases. CDR1 is SGHTA and CDR2 is FQGNSA in the germline V gene. The CDR3 extends over 15 amino acids. CDR3 DNA: TGTGTCGGCAGGGGGGGAGGTCGGATCAACTATGGCTACACCTTC. This encodes CVGRGGGRINYGYTF.

The V call is TRBV6-2 or TRBV6-3, the J call TRBJ2-2; 14 bases are shared with TRBD2. The CDR3 has 16 residues. V lost 8 bases, J lost 8 bases, and 10 bases stayed unmatched. Germline values: CDR1 MNHEY, CDR2 SVGEGT. CDR3 sequence reads: CASVPGTSGGEGELFF. The DNA for the CDR3 is TGTGCCAGCGTTCCCGGGACTAGCGGGGGAGAAGGGGAGCTGTTTTTT.

This clonotype was found once. The chain couples TRBV5-1 to TRBJ1-1, with D unresolved. Germline V gene data show CDR1 as SGHRS and CDR2 as YFSETQ. V shed 0 bases and J shed 1 base, with 10 bases lying between them. There are 15 residues in the CDR3. This chain's CDR3 is CASSLGQPRNTEAFF. The CDR3, as DNA: TGCGCCAGCAGCTTGGGACAACCCCGGAACACTGAAGCTTTCTTT.

This rearrangement joins TRBV2 to TRBJ1-2; TRBD1 matches at 9 bases. Trimming removed 6 bases from V and 5 bases from J; junction bases left unmatched: 4. Germline V lookup: CDR1 SNHLY, CDR2 FYNNEI. The CDR3 extends over 13 amino acids. The CDR3 here is CASRGQGGYGYTF. Here the CDR3 DNA reads TGTGCCAGCAGGGGACAGGGCGGGTATGGCTACACCTTC.

This clonotype has only a few counts. This rearrangement joins TRBV2 to TRBJ1-1, with 7 bases matching TRBD1. Germline values: CDR1 SNHLY, CDR2 FYNNEI. The V gene end was trimmed by 4 bases and the J gene end by 3 bases; junction bases not matched to a gene: 2. This CDR3 has 13 residues. For the CDR3, the DNA is TGTGCCAGCAGTGCTACAGGGGACACTGAAGCTTTCTTT. Its translation: CASSATGDTEAFF. Combining the CDR3 with reference TRBV2 and TRBJ1-1 gives the whole variable domain EPEVTQTPSHQVTQMGQEVILRCVPISNHLYFYWYRQILGQKVEFLVSFYNNEISEKSEIFDDQFSVERPDGSNFTLKIRSTKLEDSAMYFCASSATGDTEAFFGQGTRLTVV.

This clonotype has ten or more counts. The CDR3: CASSVDTGLNQPQHF. CDR3 coding DNA: TGTGCCAGCAGCGTAGATACAGGGCTTAATCAGCCCCAGCATTTT. The gene calls are TRBV9 and TRBJ1-5; tentatively, D is TRBD1 (6 bases). The CDR3 runs to 15 residues. Germline CDR1 reads SGDLS; CDR2 reads YYNGEE. Trimming took 0 bases from V and 4 from J, leaving 11 bases between them.

A remark on this clonotype: A much larger clone differs by one base, so this may be a read error. The V call is TRBV6-4, the J call TRBJ1-1, with a tentative D call TRBD1 (5 bases). Germline V gives CDR1 MRHNA, CDR2 SNTAGT. This CDR3 contains 10 residues. Trimming shortened V by 9 bases and J by 12 bases, and 14 bases separated the two germline ends. The CDR3 loop reads CASRWDVPFF. For the CDR3, the DNA is TGTGCCAGTAGGTGGGACGTGCCTTTCTTT.

This clonotype was counted many times. V is TRBV7-2 and J is TRBJ1-1, with TRBD1 matching 9 bases. Looked up from germline, CDR1 is SGHTA and CDR2 is FQGNSA. The V segment lost 1 base and the J segment 4 bases; nucleotides outside the gene matches: 4. This CDR3 has 15 residues. The chain's CDR3 is CASSLVTGGLTEAFF. For the CDR3, the DNA is TGTGCCAGCAGCTTAGTTACAGGGGGCCTCACTGAAGCTTTCTTT.

In its sample, this clonotype was seen many times. The chain employs TRBV20-1 and TRBJ1-4; perhaps TRBD1 as D (5 bases). Trimming removed 2 bases at V and 7 bases at J, with 17 bases between. CDR1 and CDR2 from the germline V gene are DFQATT and SNEGSKA (reference sequence). This CDR3 contains 15 residues. The CDR3 loop is CSARTQSGLGEKLFF. The DNA for the CDR3 is TGCAGTGCTAGAACACAATCAGGGTTAGGTGAAAAACTGTTTTTT.

This clonotype was observed many times. The chain is built from TRBV7-2 and TRBJ1-2; D is perhaps TRBD1 (5 bases). The CDR3 runs 16 residues. Germline CDR1 SGHTA, CDR2 FQGNSA. Trimming shortened V by 2 bases and J by 8 bases, and 21 bases separated the two germline ends. The CDR3 DNA follows: TGTGCCAGCAGCTTATCCCCCACTGCCAGGGTCGGAGGCTACACCTTC. Translated, it gives CASSLSPTARVGGYTF.